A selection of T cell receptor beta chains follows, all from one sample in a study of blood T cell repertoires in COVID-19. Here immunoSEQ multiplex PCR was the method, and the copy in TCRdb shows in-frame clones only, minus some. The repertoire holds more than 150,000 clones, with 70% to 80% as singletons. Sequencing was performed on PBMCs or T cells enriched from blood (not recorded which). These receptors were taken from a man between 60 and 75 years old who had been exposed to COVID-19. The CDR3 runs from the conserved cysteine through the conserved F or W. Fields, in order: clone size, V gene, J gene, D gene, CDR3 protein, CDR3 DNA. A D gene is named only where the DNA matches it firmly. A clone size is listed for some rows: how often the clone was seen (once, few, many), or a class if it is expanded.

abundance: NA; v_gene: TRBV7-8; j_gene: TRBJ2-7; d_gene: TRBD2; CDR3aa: CASSSLAGGPRGVEQYF; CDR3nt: TGTGCCAGCAGCTCACTAGCGGGAGGGCCGCGGGGGGTCGAGCAGTACTTC
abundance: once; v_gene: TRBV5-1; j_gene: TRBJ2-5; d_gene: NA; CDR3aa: CASSGAGTEKETQYF; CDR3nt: TGCGCCAGCAGCGGGGCCGGGACTGAAAAAGAGACCCAGTACTTC
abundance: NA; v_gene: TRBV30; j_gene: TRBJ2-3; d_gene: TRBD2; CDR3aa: CAWSERDTDTQYF; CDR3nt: TGTGCCTGGAGTGAGCGGGACACAGATACGCAGTATTTT
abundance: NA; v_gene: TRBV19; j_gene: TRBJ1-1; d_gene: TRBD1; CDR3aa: CASIDRGNTEAFF; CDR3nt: TGTGCCAGCATAGACAGGGGGAACACTGAAGCTTTCTTT
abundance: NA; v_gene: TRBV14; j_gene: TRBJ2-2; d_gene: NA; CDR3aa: CASSHRPGAGELFF; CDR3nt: TGTGCCAGCAGCCACCGACCGGGAGCCGGGGAGCTGTTTTTT
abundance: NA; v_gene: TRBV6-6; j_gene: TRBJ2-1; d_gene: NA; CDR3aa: CASRGGASYNEQFF; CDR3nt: TGTGCCAGCAGGGGGGGAGCTAGCTACAATGAGCAGTTCTTC
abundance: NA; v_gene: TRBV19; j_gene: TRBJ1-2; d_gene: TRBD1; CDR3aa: CASSIIVQGASGYTF; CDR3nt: TGTGCCAGTAGTATTATAGTACAGGGGGCGAGTGGCTACACCTTC
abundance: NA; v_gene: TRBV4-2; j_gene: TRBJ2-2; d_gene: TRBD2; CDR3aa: CASSHPRGAGAMDTGELFF; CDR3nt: TGTGCCAGCAGCCATCCTCGGGGAGCGGGAGCGATGGACACCGGGGAGCTGTTTTTT
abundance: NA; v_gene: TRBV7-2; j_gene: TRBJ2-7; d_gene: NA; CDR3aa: CASSLAEGSYEQYF; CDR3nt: TGTGCCAGCAGCTTAGCCGAGGGATCCTACGAGCAGTACTTC
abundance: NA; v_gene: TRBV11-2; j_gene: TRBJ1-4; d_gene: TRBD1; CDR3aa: CASSGRRQGRRTNEKLFF; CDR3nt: TGTGCCAGCAGCGGCCGAAGACAGGGGAGGAGAACTAATGAAAAACTGTTTTTT
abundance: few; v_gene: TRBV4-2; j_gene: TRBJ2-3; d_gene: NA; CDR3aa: CASSQASASGTDTQYF; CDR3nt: TGTGCCAGCAGCCAAGCTTCGGCTAGCGGCACAGATACGCAGTATTTT
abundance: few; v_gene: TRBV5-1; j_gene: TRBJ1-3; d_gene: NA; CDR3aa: CASSFADKPTGNTIYF; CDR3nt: TGCGCCAGCAGCTTTGCGGACAAGCCGACTGGAAACACCATATATTTT
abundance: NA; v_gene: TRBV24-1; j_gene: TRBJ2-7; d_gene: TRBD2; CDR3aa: CATSDQTSGRYEQYF; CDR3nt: TGTGCCACCAGTGACCAGACTAGCGGGAGATACGAGCAGTACTTC
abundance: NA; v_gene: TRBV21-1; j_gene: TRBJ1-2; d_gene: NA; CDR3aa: CASSKGAGRSYSHYGYTF; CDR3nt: TGTGCCAGCAGCAAAGGGGCGGGACGCTCTTACTCGCACTATGGCTACACCTTC
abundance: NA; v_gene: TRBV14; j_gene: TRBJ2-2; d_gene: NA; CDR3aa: CASSQVWGTRTGELFF; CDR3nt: TGTGCCAGCAGCCAAGTTTGGGGCACAAGGACCGGGGAGCTGTTTTTT
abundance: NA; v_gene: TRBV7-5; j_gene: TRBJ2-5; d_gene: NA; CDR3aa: CVRSLAPRLAGLQETQYF; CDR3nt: TGTGTCAGAAGCTTAGCCCCAAGACTAGCGGGACTCCAAGAGACCCAGTACTTC
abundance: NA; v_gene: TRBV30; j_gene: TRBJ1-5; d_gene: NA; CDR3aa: CAWVKGNQPQHF; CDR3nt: TGTGCCTGGGTAAAGGGGAATCAGCCCCAGCATTTT
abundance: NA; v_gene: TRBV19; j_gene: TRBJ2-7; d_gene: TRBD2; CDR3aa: CASSRGGGEQYF; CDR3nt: TGTGCCAGTAGTCGGGGGGGAGGCGAGCAGTACTTC
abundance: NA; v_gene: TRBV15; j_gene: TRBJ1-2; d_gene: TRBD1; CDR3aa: CATSRDITGDYGYTF; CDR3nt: TGTGCCACCAGCAGAGATATCACAGGGGACTATGGCTACACCTTC
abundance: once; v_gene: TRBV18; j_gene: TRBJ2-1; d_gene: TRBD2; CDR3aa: CASSPRTSGADEQFF; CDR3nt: TGTGCCAGCTCACCACGGACTAGCGGGGCCGATGAGCAGTTCTTC
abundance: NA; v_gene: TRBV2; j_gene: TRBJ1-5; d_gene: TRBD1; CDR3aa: CASSAQGSSQPQHF; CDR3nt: TGTGCCAGCAGTGCACAGGGGTCGTCTCAGCCCCAGCATTTT
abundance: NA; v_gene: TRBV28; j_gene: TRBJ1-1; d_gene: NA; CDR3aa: CASSMDSLNTEAFF; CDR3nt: TGTGCCAGCAGTATGGACAGTCTCAACACTGAAGCTTTCTTT
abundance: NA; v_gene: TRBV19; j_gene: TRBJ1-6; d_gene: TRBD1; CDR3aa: CASSRDTGGRNSPLHF; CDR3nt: TGTGCCAGTAGTAGGGACACAGGGGGCCGGAATTCACCCCTCCACTTT
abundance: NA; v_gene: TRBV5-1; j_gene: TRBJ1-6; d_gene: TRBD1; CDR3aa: CASSLGDRNNSPLHF; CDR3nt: TGCGCCAGCAGCTTGGGGGACAGGAATAATTCACCCCTCCACTTT
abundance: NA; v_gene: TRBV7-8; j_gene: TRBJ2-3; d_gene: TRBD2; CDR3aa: CASSGRGGRATDTQYF; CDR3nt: TGTGCCAGCAGCGGCCGCGGCGGGAGGGCCACAGATACGCAGTATTTT
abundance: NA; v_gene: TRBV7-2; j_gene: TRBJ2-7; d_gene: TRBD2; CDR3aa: CASSPGLASSYEQYF; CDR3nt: TGTGCCAGCAGCCCGGGACTAGCAAGCTCCTACGAGCAGTACTTC
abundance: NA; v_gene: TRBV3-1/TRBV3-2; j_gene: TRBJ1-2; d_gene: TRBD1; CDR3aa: CASSPYQGQGYTF; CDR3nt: TGTGCCAGCAGCCCTTACCAGGGACAGGGCTACACCTTC
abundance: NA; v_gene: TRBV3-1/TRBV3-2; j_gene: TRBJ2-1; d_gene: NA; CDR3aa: CASSPYLPDRLYEQFF; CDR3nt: TGTGCCAGCAGCCCCTACCTCCCCGACAGGTTGTATGAGCAGTTCTTC
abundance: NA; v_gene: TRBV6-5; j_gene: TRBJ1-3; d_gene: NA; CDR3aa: CASNAGGGTIYF; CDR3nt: TGTGCCAGCAATGCCGGCGGAGGCACCATATATTTT
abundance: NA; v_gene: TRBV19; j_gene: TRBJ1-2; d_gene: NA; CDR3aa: CASNRGYGYTF; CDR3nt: TGTGCCAGTAACCGGGGATATGGCTACACCTTC
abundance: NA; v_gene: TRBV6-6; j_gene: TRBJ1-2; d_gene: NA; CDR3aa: CASSYSAGAYGYTF; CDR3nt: TGTGCCAGCAGTTACTCGGCGGGAGCCTATGGCTACACCTTC
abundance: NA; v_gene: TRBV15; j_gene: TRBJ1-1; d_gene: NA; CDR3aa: CATSRDRGRGEAFF; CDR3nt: TGTGCCACCAGCAGAGACCGGGGGAGAGGTGAAGCTTTCTTT
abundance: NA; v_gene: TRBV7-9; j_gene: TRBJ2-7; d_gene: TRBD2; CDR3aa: CASSLDRAGGSSYEQYF; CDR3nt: TGTGCCAGCAGCTTAGACAGGGCGGGAGGTAGCTCCTACGAGCAGTACTTC
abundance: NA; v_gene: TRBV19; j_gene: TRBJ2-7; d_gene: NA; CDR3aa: CASSSVGQNLYEQYF; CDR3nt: TGTGCCAGTAGTTCTGTGGGGCAGAACCTCTACGAGCAGTACTTC
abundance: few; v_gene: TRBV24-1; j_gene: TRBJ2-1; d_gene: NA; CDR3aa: CATSAGGYNEQFF; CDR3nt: TGTGCCACCAGTGCAGGAGGCTACAATGAGCAGTTCTTC
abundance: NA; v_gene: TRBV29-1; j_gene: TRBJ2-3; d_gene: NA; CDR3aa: CSVLGLADTQYF; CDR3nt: TGCAGCGTTCTGGGACTGGCAGATACGCAGTATTTT
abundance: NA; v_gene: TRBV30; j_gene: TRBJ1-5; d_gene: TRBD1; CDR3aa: CAWSVGDRIYSGDPTNQPQHF; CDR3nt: TGTGCCTGGAGTGTAGGGGACAGAATCTACTCGGGGGATCCTACTAATCAGCCCCAGCATTTT
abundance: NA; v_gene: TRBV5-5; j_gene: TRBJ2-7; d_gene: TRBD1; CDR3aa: CASSLEGARGQTYEQYF; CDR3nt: TGTGCCAGCAGCTTGGAGGGGGCCAGGGGGCAGACCTACGAGCAGTACTTC
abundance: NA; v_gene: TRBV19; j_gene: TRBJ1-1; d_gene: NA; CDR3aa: CASSILGVMNTEAFF; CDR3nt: TGTGCCAGTAGTATATTGGGCGTAATGAACACTGAAGCTTTCTTT
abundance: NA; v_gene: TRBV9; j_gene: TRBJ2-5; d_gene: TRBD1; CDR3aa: CASSPHGTVQETQYF; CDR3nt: TGTGCCAGCAGCCCACACGGGACAGTCCAAGAGACCCAGTACTTC
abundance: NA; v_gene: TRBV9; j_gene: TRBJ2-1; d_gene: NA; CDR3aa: CASSVRGTGFYNEQFF; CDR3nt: TGTGCCAGCAGCGTACGAGGGACTGGCTTCTACAATGAGCAGTTCTTC